The rows below give T cell receptor beta chains drawn from one sample of a study of shared clonotypes between healthy human individuals. Using immunoSEQ multiplex PCR, the repertoire was profiled, and TCRdb retains in-frame clones only, with some absent. This sample yields about 1.4 million clones, of which roughly 97% are seen a single time; 0.95% to 1.5% belongs to the top ten. Material: naive CD4+ T cells sorted from blood. The receptors derive from a man in his thirties or forties in good health. The CDR3 runs from the conserved cysteine through the conserved F or W. The D gene is left open where the match is weak. Only some rows state a clone size, as once, few, many or a class for expanded clones.

V gene,J gene,D gene,clone size,CDR3 DNA,CDR3 protein
TRBV9,TRBJ2-1,TRBD2,NA,TGTGCCAGCAGCGTACTGTGGGATAGCGGGGGAAGTAATGAGCAGTTCTTC,CASSVLWDSGGSNEQFF
TRBV6-6,TRBJ1-6,NA,once,TGTGCCAGCAGTTACGGGGGGCTGGATTCACCCCTCCACTTT,CASSYGGLDSPLHF
TRBV7-3,TRBJ2-1,NA,NA,TGTGCCAGCAGCTTAATCGCAGGGGAGGGCGGGCTCTCCTACAATGAGCAGTTCTTC,CASSLIAGEGGLSYNEQFF
TRBV19,TRBJ2-1,TRBD2,NA,TGTGCCAGTAGTGTGGCTAGCGGGACCTACAATGAGCAGTTCTTC,CASSVASGTYNEQFF
TRBV6-1,TRBJ2-7,NA,NA,TGTGCCAGCAGTGAACGATCCACCTACGAGCAGTACTTC,CASSERSTYEQYF
TRBV18,TRBJ1-1,NA,NA,TGTGCCAGCTCACGTCCACTTGGGGGGGCGAGAACTGAAGCTTTCTTT,CASSRPLGGARTEAFF
TRBV14,TRBJ2-7,NA,NA,TGTGCCAGCAGCCATGGGCCAGTTGGGGAGCAGTACTTC,CASSHGPVGEQYF
TRBV10-3,TRBJ2-3,NA,NA,TGTGCCATCAGTGACAGGCTAGCGCTCACCACAGATACGCAGTATTTT,CAISDRLALTTDTQYF
TRBV6-5,TRBJ2-6,NA,NA,TGTGCCAGCAGTTTACAGGGAGGTGCTGGGGCCAACGTCCTGACTTTC,CASSLQGGAGANVLTF
TRBV6-6,TRBJ1-1,NA,NA,TGTGCCAGCAGTTACGCGGGGGTGGGTGGCACTGAAGCTTTCTTT,CASSYAGVGGTEAFF
TRBV11-2,TRBJ2-7,NA,NA,TGTGCCAGCAGCCCAGGTCCCTACGAGCAGTACTTC,CASSPGPYEQYF
TRBV6-1,TRBJ2-1,TRBD2,NA,TGTGCCAGCAGTGAAGGACTAGCGAAATACAATGAGCAGTTCTTC,CASSEGLAKYNEQFF
TRBV7-2,TRBJ1-3,TRBD1,NA,TGTGCCAGCAGCACTACAGGGGTTACCTCTGGAAACACCATATATTTT,CASSTTGVTSGNTIYF
TRBV14,TRBJ2-5,NA,NA,TGTGCCAGCAGCCGAGACGGAGGGGGCTCCCAAGAGACCCAGTACTTC,CASSRDGGGSQETQYF
TRBV2,TRBJ2-5,TRBD1,NA,TGTGCCAGCAGTGAAGCGTTGAGGGGGCTGGGGGAGACCCAGTACTTC,CASSEALRGLGETQYF
TRBV7-2,TRBJ2-7,NA,NA,TGTGCCAGCAGCTTAGCTCTTCAGGCCACCTACGAGCAGTACTTC,CASSLALQATYEQYF
TRBV5-1,TRBJ2-2,NA,NA,TGCGCCAGCAGCAGAGGTACCGCGAACACCGGGGAGCTGTTTTTT,CASSRGTANTGELFF
TRBV2,TRBJ1-2,NA,NA,TGTGCCAGCAGGGACAACCTTGCCTATGGCTACACCTTC,CASRDNLAYGYTF
TRBV7-5,TRBJ2-1,NA,NA,TGTGCCAGCAGCTTGGGACTAGCGGAAGAGCAGTTCTTC,CASSLGLAEEQFF
TRBV20-1,TRBJ1-1,NA,NA,TGCAGTGCTGCGGGGGACACTGAAGCTTTCTTT,CSAAGDTEAFF
TRBV5-1,TRBJ2-6,NA,NA,TGCGCCAGCAGCCCGGGGATTGGGGCCAACGTCCTGACTTTC,CASSPGIGANVLTF
TRBV1,TRBJ1-4,NA,NA,TGCACCAGCAGCCAAGAGAGACGGTCTAATGAAAAACTGTTTTTT,CTSSQERRSNEKLFF
TRBV27,TRBJ2-7,NA,NA,TGTGCCAGCAGTTCTGCAGGGGTCTACGAGCAGTACTTC,CASSSAGVYEQYF
TRBV6-5,TRBJ2-5,NA,once,TGTGCCAGCAGTTACCTCCGGGCCCCGGGGGAGACCCAGTACTTC,CASSYLRAPGETQYF
TRBV7-2,TRBJ2-4,TRBD2,once,TGTGCCAGCAGCCCGTCGTTTAGCGGGAGGAGCAAAAACATTCAGTACTTC,CASSPSFSGRSKNIQYF
TRBV18,TRBJ2-5,NA,NA,TGTGCCAGCTCACCACCGATCAATCGGGAGACCCAGTACTTC,CASSPPINRETQYF
TRBV7-2,TRBJ2-7,NA,NA,TGTGCCAGCAGCTTAGGCTTCGGGGGTTGGGCCGGCGAGCAGTACTTC,CASSLGFGGWAGEQYF
TRBV5-4,TRBJ2-3,TRBD2,NA,TGTGCCAGCAGCTTAGGGACTAGGGTGGCAGATACGCAGTATTTT,CASSLGTRVADTQYF
TRBV6-1,TRBJ1-5,NA,once,TGTGCCAGCAGTGAATCTGGGGGGAGGGATCAGCCCCAGCATTTT,CASSESGGRDQPQHF
TRBV5-1,TRBJ2-2,NA,NA,TGCGCCAGCAGCTTCCCCAGCGGGAACACCGGGGAGCTGTTTTTT,CASSFPSGNTGELFF
TRBV5-1,TRBJ1-5,NA,NA,TGCGCCAGCAGCTTGGGGTCAGGGACACTTAGCAATCAGCCCCAGCATTTT,CASSLGSGTLSNQPQHF
TRBV15,TRBJ2-1,TRBD2,NA,TGTGCCACCAGCAGACCCCTAGCGGGAGTGTTTGATGAGCAGTTCTTC,CATSRPLAGVFDEQFF
TRBV4-1,TRBJ2-1,TRBD2,once,TGCGCCAGCAGCCAAGGCGGGGGGGGGAGTCAGTACAATGAGCAGTTCTTC,CASSQGGGGSQYNEQFF
TRBV9,TRBJ2-7,NA,NA,TGTGCCAGCAGCGTAGCGGGGGACCTTTACGAGCAGTACTTC,CASSVAGDLYEQYF
TRBV27,TRBJ2-3,NA,NA,TGTGCCAGCACTTTAACTAATGGGTCCCCAGATACGCAGTATTTT,CASTLTNGSPDTQYF